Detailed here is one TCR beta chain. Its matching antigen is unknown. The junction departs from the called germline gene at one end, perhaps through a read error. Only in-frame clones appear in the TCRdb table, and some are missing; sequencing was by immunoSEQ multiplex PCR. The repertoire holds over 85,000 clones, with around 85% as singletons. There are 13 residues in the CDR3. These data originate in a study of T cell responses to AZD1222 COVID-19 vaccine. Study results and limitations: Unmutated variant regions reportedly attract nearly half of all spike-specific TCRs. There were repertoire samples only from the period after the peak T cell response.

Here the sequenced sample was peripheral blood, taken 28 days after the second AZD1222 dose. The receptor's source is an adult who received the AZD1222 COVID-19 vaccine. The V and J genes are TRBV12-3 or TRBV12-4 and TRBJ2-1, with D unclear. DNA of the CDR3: TGTGCCAGCAGTGTCTTGTTGGTGGGAATAAAGATCTTC. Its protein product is CASSVLLVGIKIF.